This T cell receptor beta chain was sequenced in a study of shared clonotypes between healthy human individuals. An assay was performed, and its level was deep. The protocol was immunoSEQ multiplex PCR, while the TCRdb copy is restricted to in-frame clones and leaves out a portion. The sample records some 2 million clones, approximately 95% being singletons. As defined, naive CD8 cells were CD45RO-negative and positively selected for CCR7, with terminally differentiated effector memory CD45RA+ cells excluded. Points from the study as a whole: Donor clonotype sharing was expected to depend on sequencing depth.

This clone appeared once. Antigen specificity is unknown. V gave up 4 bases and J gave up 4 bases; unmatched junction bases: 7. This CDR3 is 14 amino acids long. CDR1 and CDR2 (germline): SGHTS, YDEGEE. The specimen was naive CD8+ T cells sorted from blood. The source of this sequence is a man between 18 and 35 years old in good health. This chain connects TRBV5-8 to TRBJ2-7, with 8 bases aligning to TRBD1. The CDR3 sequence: CASSRPGQVYEQYF. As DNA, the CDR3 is TGTGCCAGCAGCCGACCGGGACAGGTTTACGAGCAGTACTTC.